These 13 T cell receptor beta chains share one sample of origin, sequenced in a study of blood T cell repertoires in COVID-19. TCRdb's copy holds only in-frame clones and misses some; the assay was immunoSEQ multiplex PCR. The sample consists of 56,000 or so clones, around 85% of them appearing once. The source material was peripheral blood. These receptors all come from a woman between 65 and 79 years old with acute or convalescent COVID-19.

The sample holds a few counts of this clone. The J gene is TRBJ1-6, the V gene TRBV28, with TRBD1 identical over 8 bases. The CDR3 runs to 15 residues. The junction had 6 bases not matched to a gene; V was cut back by 5 bases and J by 6 bases. CDR1 is MDHEN and CDR2 is SYDVKM in the germline V gene. As DNA, the CDR3 is TGTGCCAGCAGTGCTGCAGGGGGCCCTAATTCACCCCTCCACTTT. Amino acid sequence: CASSAAGGPNSPLHF.

The V call is TRBV3-1 (or the pseudogene TRBV3-2), the J call TRBJ2-7; 8 bases align to TRBD1. CDR1 and CDR2 (germline): LGHDT, YNNKEL (reference sequence). The length of the CDR3 is 14 residues. The ends lost 0 bases at V and 7 bases at J; junction bases unmatched: 5. The CDR3 DNA reads TGTGCCAGCAGCCAAGAATTCAGGGGGCTTGAGCAGTACTTC. Protein product: CASSQEFRGLEQYF.

Written as DNA, the CDR3 is TGTGCCAGCAGACCCAGCGGGGGGATGGAGACCCAGTACTTC. The encoded protein is CASRPSGGMETQYF. This chain links TRBV28 with TRBJ2-5, with TRBD2 matching 9 bases. Germline-derived CDR1 and CDR2 are MDHEN and SYDVKM. V lost 6 bases, J lost 5 bases, and 7 bases stayed unmatched. The CDR3 has 14 amino acids.

The chain has TRBV13 and TRBJ2-4, with 9 bases identical to TRBD1. This CDR3 spans 15 amino acids. With 5 bases clipped from V and 5 bases from J, the junction kept 7 bases outside the gene matches. The V gene's germline CDR1 is PRHDT and CDR2 FYEKMQ (reference sequence). The CDR3 DNA reads as TGTGCCAGCAGCCCTACTTGGACAGGGGAAAACATTCAGTACTTC. Residues: CASSPTWTGENIQYF.

The gene calls are TRBV7-9 and TRBJ2-5, with D perhaps TRBD2 (6 bases). CDR3 length: 16 amino acids. V lost 1 base to trimming and J lost 3 bases, with 15 bases between them. Germline-derived CDR1 and CDR2 are SEHNR and FQNEAQ (reference sequence). The CDR3 nucleotides read TGTGCCAGCAGCTTAGATTTTCGGGACTCAAAAGAGACCCAGTACTTC. Translation: CASSLDFRDSKETQYF.

The chain combines TRBV5-1 with TRBJ2-3; TRBD2 matches at 14 bases. Germline-derived CDR1 and CDR2 are SGHRS and YFSETQ. After removal of 5 bases from V and 1 base from J, the junction contained 3 bases not matched to a gene. The CDR3 covers 16 residues. The CDR3, as DNA: TGCGCCAGCAGAGTGGGACTAGCGGGGGGCACAGATACGCAGTATTTT. This translates into CASRVGLAGGTDTQYF.

The sample holds a few counts of this clone. The chain couples TRBV7-9 to TRBJ1-3; D gene unclear. The CDR3 spans 14 residues. CDR1 is SEHNR, CDR2 FQNEAQ, per germline (reference sequence). V gave up 4 bases and J gave up 4 bases, with 11 bases separating them. CDR3 protein: CASSSVAAGNTIYF. DNA for the CDR3: TGTGCCAGCAGCTCGGTCGCGGCCGGAAACACCATATATTTT.

This chain joins TRBV21-1 and TRBJ1-1. TRBV21-1 is a recognized pseudogene. This CDR3 is 16 amino acids long. CDR3 loop: CASSKACTRMNTEAFF. CDR3 sequence (DNA): TGTGCCAGCAGCAAAGCCTGCACGAGGATGAACACTGAAGCTTTCTTT.

The chain couples TRBV4-1 to TRBJ1-3; 8 nucleotides match TRBD1. This CDR3 comprises 18 residues. CDR1 and CDR2 (germline): MGHRA, YSYEKL. Unmatched junction bases numbered 13, after V lost 3 bases and J lost 3 bases. The CDR3 nucleotides read TGCGCCAGCAGCCACGTTAGTAAGCAGGGGGCATTTGGAAACACCATATATTTT. Its translation is CASSHVSKQGAFGNTIYF.

This clone was recorded once. The V call is TRBV7-6, the J call TRBJ1-6; the D is unclear. CDR3 length: 13 residues. Between the trimmed V and J ends, which lost 5 bases and 8 bases, there was a span of 10 bases. Germline V CDR1 and CDR2: SGHVS, FNYEAQ. CDR3 protein: CASSPYRDSPLHF. The CDR3 coding sequence is TGTGCCAGCAGCCCCTACCGGGATTCACCCCTCCACTTT.

The V gene is TRBV5-6, the J gene TRBJ1-4, with D possibly TRBD1 on 6 matching bases. Germline CDR1 reads SGHDT; CDR2 reads YYEEEE. The CDR3 is 15 residues long. Trimming removed 3 bases at V and 3 bases at J, with 12 bases between. The CDR3 DNA is TGTGCCAGCAGCTGGGGGGGCGCCGCTAATGAAAAACTGTTTTTT. Translating gives CASSWGGAANEKLFF.

V usage is TRBV5-6 and J usage is TRBJ2-3, with D maybe TRBD2 (5 bases). Germline V gene lookup returns CDR1 SGHDT and CDR2 YYEEEE. This CDR3 spans 13 amino acids. Trimming cost V 1 base and J 12 bases, with 15 bases left between them. CDR3: CASSLNWADSQYF. CDR3 coding DNA: TGTGCCAGCAGCTTGAATTGGGCGGACTCACAGTATTTT.

The chain uses TRBV19 and TRBJ2-3, with a tentative D call TRBD1 (7 bases). V lost 3 bases to trimming and J lost 0 bases, with 13 bases between them. CDR1 is LNHDA, CDR2 SQIVND, per germline (reference sequence). This CDR3 is built from 16 residues. The CDR3 sequence: CASSMGGQTSTDTQYF. The CDR3 bases are TGTGCCAGTAGTATGGGGGGACAGACTAGCACAGATACGCAGTATTTT.